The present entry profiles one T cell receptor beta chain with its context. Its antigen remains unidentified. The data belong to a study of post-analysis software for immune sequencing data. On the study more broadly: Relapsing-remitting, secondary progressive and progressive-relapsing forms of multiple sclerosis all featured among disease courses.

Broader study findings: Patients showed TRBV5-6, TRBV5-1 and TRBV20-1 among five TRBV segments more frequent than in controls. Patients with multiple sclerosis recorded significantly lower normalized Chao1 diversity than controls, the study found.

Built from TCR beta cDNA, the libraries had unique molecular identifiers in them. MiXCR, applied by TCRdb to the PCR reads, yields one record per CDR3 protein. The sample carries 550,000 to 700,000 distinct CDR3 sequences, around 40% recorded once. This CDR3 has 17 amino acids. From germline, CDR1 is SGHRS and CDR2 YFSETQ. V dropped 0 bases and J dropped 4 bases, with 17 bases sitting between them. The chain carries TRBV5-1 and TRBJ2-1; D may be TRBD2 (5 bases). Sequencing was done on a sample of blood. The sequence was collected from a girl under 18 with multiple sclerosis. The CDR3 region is CASSLVSGTSPYNEQFF. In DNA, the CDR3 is TGCGCCAGCAGCTTGGTAAGCGGCACCAGCCCTTACAATGAGCAGTTCTTC.